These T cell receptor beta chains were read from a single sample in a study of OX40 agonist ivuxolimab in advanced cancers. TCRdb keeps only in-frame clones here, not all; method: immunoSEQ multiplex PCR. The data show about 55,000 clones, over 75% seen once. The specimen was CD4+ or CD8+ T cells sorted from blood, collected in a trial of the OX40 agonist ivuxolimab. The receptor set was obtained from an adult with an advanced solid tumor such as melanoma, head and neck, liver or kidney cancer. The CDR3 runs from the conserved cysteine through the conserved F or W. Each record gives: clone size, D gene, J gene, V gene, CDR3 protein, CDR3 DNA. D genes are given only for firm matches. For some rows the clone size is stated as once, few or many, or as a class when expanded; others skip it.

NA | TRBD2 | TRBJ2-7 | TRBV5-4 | CASSLGGSTYEQYF | TGTGCCAGCAGCCTTGGCGGGAGTACCTACGAGCAGTACTTC
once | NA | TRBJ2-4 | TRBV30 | CAWSAGDNIQYF | TGTGCCTGGAGTGCCGGGGACAACATTCAGTACTTC
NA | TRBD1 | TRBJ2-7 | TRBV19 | CASSITGTEGYEQYF | TGTGCCAGTAGTATAACCGGGACAGAGGGGTACGAGCAGTACTTC
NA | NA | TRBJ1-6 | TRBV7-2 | CASSLAAGRLSNSPLHF | TGTGCCAGCAGCTTAGCCGCAGGCCGGCTTTCTAATTCACCCCTCCACTTT
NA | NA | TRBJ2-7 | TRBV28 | CASSLRSGGAYEQYF | TGTGCCAGCAGTTTAAGGTCAGGGGGGGCCTACGAGCAGTACTTC
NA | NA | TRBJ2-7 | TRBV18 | CASSPGGRTGGYEQYF | TGTGCCAGCTCGCCTGGGGGGAGGACAGGCGGCTACGAGCAGTACTTC
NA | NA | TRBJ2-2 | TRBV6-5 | CASTPDSPRTGELFF | TGTGCCAGCACCCCAGACAGTCCCCGCACCGGGGAGCTGTTTTTT
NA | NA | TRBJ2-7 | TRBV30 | CAWRLATGRNFSYEQYF | TGTGCCTGGAGGCTAGCCACCGGACGGAACTTCTCCTACGAGCAGTACTTC
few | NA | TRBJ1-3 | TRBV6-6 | CASYPTGVGNTIYF | TGTGCCAGCTACCCAACGGGGGTTGGAAACACCATATATTTT
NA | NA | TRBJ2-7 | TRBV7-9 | CASSFRGEQYF | TGTGCCAGCAGCTTCCGGGGTGAGCAGTACTTC
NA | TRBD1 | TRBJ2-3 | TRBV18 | CASSLRQGTDTQYF | TGTGCCAGCTCACTGAGACAGGGGACAGATACGCAGTATTTT
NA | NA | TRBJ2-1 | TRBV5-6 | CASSGLDRDNSYNEQFF | TGTGCCAGCTCAGGGTTAGACCGGGACAACTCCTACAATGAGCAGTTCTTC
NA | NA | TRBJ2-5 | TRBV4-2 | CASSQDPGETQYF | TGTGCCAGCAGCCAAGATCCGGGAGAGACCCAGTACTTC
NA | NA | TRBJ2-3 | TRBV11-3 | CASSLTAGADTQYF | TGTGCCAGCAGCTTAACAGCTGGCGCAGATACGCAGTATTTT
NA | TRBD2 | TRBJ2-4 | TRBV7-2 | CASSLVGTTPFF | TGTGCCAGCAGCTTAGTCGGGACTACCCCTTTCTTC
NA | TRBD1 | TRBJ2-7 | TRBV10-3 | CAISGRTGAPGEQYF | TGTGCCATCAGTGGAAGGACAGGCGCCCCGGGCGAGCAGTACTTC
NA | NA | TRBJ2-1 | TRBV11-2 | CASSLTGVRNEQFF | TGTGCCAGCAGCTTAACGGGAGTTCGAAATGAGCAGTTCTTC
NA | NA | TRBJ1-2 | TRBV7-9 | CASSPRPAGYTF | TGTGCCAGCAGCCCCCGACCCGCTGGCTACACCTTC
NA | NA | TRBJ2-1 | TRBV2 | CASSNSYNEQFF | TGTGCCAGCAGTAACTCCTACAATGAGCAGTTCTTC
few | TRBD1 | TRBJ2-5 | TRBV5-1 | CASRSRGQGAGETQYF | TGCGCCAGCAGATCGAGGGGACAGGGGGCTGGGGAGACCCAGTACTTC
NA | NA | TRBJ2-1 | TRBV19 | CASSLQIAYEQFF | TGTGCCAGTAGTCTTCAGATTGCCTATGAGCAGTTCTTC
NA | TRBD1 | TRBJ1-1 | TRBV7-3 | CASSSRQGSTEAFF | TGTGCCAGCAGCTCCAGACAGGGGAGCACTGAAGCTTTCTTT
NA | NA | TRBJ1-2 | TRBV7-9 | CASSLGVANYGYTF | TGTGCCAGCAGCCTAGGGGTAGCTAACTATGGCTACACCTTC
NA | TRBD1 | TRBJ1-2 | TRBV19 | CASSRTGQGATYGYTF | TGTGCCAGTAGTAGAACCGGACAGGGGGCTACCTATGGCTACACCTTC
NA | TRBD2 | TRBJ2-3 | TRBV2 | CASTGLADTQYF | TGTGCCAGCACTGGACTAGCAGATACGCAGTATTTT
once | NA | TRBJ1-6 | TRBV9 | CASSFRDSDSPLHF | TGTGCCAGCAGCTTCCGGGACTCCGATTCACCCCTCCACTTT
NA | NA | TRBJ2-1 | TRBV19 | CASSIGTEQFF | TGTGCCAGTAGTATTGGGACGGAGCAGTTCTTC
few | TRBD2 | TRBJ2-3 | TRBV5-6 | CASSLGGLAGGTQYF | TGTGCCAGCAGCTTGGGAGGACTAGCGGGGGGCACGCAGTATTTT
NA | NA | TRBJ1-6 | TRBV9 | CASSVGIWLVGNSPLHF | TGTGCCAGCAGCGTAGGTATATGGTTAGTGGGTAATTCACCCCTCCACTTT
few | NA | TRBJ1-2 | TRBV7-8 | CASSLAQGYGYTF | TGTGCCAGCAGCTTAGCACAGGGCTATGGCTACACCTTC
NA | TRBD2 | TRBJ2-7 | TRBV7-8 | CASSIGDYYEQYF | TGTGCCAGCAGCATAGGGGACTACTACGAGCAGTACTTC
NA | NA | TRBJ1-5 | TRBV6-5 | CASSRAVNSNQPQHF | TGTGCCAGCAGCAGAGCTGTTAATAGCAATCAGCCCCAGCATTTT
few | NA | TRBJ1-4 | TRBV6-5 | CASSFRFATNEKLFF | TGTGCCAGCAGTTTCCGGTTTGCAACTAATGAAAAACTGTTTTTT
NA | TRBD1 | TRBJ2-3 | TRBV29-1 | CSVVTRRPGQVPDTQYF | TGCAGCGTTGTTACCCGAAGGCCGGGACAGGTCCCAGATACGCAGTATTTT
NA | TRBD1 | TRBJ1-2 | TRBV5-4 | CASSPRDRPNYGYTF | TGTGCCAGCAGCCCCCGGGACAGACCGAACTATGGCTACACCTTC
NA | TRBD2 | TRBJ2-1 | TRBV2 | CASSGVGRAQGEQFF | TGTGCCAGCAGTGGGGTCGGGAGGGCCCAGGGTGAGCAGTTCTTC
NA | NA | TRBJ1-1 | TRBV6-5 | CASSSRLVMNTEAFF | TGTGCCAGCAGTTCCCGTCTAGTCATGAACACTGAAGCTTTCTTT